A selection of T cell receptor beta chains follows, all from one sample in a study of T cell repertoires in cytomegalovirus infection. One entry per CDR3 protein results from TCRdb running MiXCR on the reads. The sample has around 530,000 distinct CDR3 sequences; more than 25% are singletons. Sample: PBMCs. The receptors here all came from a human donor in good health (CMV status not recorded). Some clones in this sample may be carry-over from other donors' samples. The CDR3 runs from the conserved cysteine through the conserved F or W. The D gene is left open where the match is weak. Not every row has a clone size; where given, it reads once, few, many or a size class.

TRBD1 TRBJ1-1 few TRBV19 TGTGCCAGTAGTCCAGACAGGGGACCCTTGGGCACTGAAGCTTTCTTT CASSPDRGPLGTEAFF
TRBD2 TRBJ2-1 few TRBV5-4 TGTGCCAGCAGCTTGATGGCTAGCGGGAGGGTGGATTGCTTCTTC CASSLMASGRVDCFF
TRBD1 TRBJ1-3 NA TRBV20-1 TGCAGTGCTAGAGATGTTGCCCGGACAGGCCACTCTGGAAACACCATATATTTT CSARDVARTGHSGNTIYF
NA TRBJ2-4 few TRBV7-2 TGTGCCAGCGGAGTGGGAAACATTCAGTACTTC CASGVGNIQYF
TRBD1 TRBJ2-5 few TRBV11-2 TGTGCCAGCAGCTTAGATCGAGACAGGGGGCGTGAGACCCAGTACTTC CASSLDRDRGRETQYF
NA TRBJ2-7 few TRBV6-2/TRBV6-3 TGTGCCAGCAGTTACGGCAGGAATCGTCGGAACGAGCAGTACTTC CASSYGRNRRNEQYF
TRBD1 TRBJ2-3 NA TRBV24-1 TGTGCCACCGCCCCTCCCCCGGGACAGGGGGCAACAGATACGCAGTATTTT CATAPPPGQGATDTQYF
NA TRBJ1-2 NA TRBV19 TGTGCCAGTAGTATCGCCGGGACCCTCACTGGGGGCTACACCTTC CASSIAGTLTGGYTF
NA TRBJ2-1 few TRBV29-1 TGCAGCGTTTGTGTTGTGGACAGAGTTAATGAGCAGTTCTTC CSVCVVDRVNEQFF
TRBD2 TRBJ2-5 NA TRBV7-2 TGTGCCAGCAGCCAAGCGGGGAGTAGGGAGACCCAGTACTTC CASSQAGSRETQYF
TRBD2 TRBJ2-5 few TRBV2 TGTGCCAGCACCGGGACTAGCGGGAGTAGGGAGACCCAGTACTTC CASTGTSGSRETQYF
NA TRBJ1-1 NA TRBV5-4 TGTGCCAGCAGCTTCGCTTCCAGGGGTGGCACTGAAGCTTTCTTT CASSFASRGGTEAFF
TRBD1 TRBJ1-1 NA TRBV7-2 TGTGCCAGCAGCCCGGACAGGGTTAGCCCTGAAGCTTTCTTT CASSPDRVSPEAFF
NA TRBJ1-1 many TRBV27 TGTGCCAGCAGTTTCCAATGGGGCGGGGACACTGAAGCTTTCTTT CASSFQWGGDTEAFF
TRBD2 TRBJ2-1 few TRBV27 TGTGCCAGCAGTTTTAACGGGAGGAATGAGCAGTTCTTC CASSFNGRNEQFF
NA TRBJ2-1 few TRBV4-2 TGTGCCAGCAGCCAAGTGGGCGGATTTAGCTCCTACAATGAGCAGTTCTTC CASSQVGGFSSYNEQFF
TRBD2 TRBJ2-1 NA TRBV7-9 TGTGCCAGCAGCTTGTTGTTGGGAGGGAATGAGCAGTTCTTC CASSLLLGGNEQFF
NA TRBJ1-6 many TRBV7-9 TGTGCCAGCAGCTCCGCAGGGGTTGGGGAATCACCCCTCCACTTT CASSSAGVGESPLHF
TRBD2 TRBJ2-1 few TRBV20-1 TGCAGTGCTAGCCCCGGGGTAGCGGGAGTTAGGGAGCAGTTCTTC CSASPGVAGVREQFF
TRBD2 TRBJ2-7 NA TRBV7-8 TGTGCCAGCAGCCCCTGGACTAGCGGGAGTAGGTACGAGCAGTACTTC CASSPWTSGSRYEQYF
NA TRBJ2-1 many TRBV7-2 TGTGCCAGCAGCTTAGACAACTTCTCCTACAATGAGCAGTTCTTC CASSLDNFSYNEQFF
NA TRBJ2-7 many TRBV11-1 TGTGCCAGCAGCTTAGGCAGGACCGTTGCCTACGAGCAGTACTTC CASSLGRTVAYEQYF
NA TRBJ2-5 few TRBV19 TGTGCCAGTAAGAGCGGGCTAGCGAGCCAAGAGACCCAGTACTTC CASKSGLASQETQYF
NA TRBJ2-3 few TRBV7-4 TGTGCCAGCAGCACCATTGAGGCAGATACGCAGTATTTT CASSTIEADTQYF
TRBD2 TRBJ2-3 NA TRBV29-1 TGCAGCGTTGATGGCACTAGCGGACCAAGCACAGATACGCAGTATTTT CSVDGTSGPSTDTQYF
NA TRBJ2-3 many TRBV7-2 TGTGCCAGCAGCTCCTTCAACACAGATACGCAGTATTTT CASSSFNTDTQYF
NA TRBJ2-4 NA TRBV6-2/TRBV6-3 TGTGCCAGCAGTTATGCGGGCAAAAACATTCAGTACTTC CASSYAGKNIQYF
TRBD2 TRBJ2-1 few TRBV2 TGTGCCAGCAGTGTTGTAGCGGGCGGGTACAATGAGCAGTTCTTC CASSVVAGGYNEQFF
NA TRBJ2-3 NA TRBV12-3/TRBV12-4 TGTGCCAGCAGTTTTGGGATTTCGCAGTATTTT CASSFGISQYF
TRBD1 TRBJ2-4 many TRBV7-8 TGTGCCAGCAGCCGGGGACCAGGGGGAACCAAAAACATTCAGTACTTC CASSRGPGGTKNIQYF
NA TRBJ1-5 few TRBV19 TGTGCCAGTAGTATAGGTCGGAGCAATCAGCCCCAGCATTTT CASSIGRSNQPQHF
TRBD1 TRBJ2-2 NA TRBV28 TGTGCCACCTGGGACAGTCCGAACACCGGGGAGCTGTTTTTT CATWDSPNTGELFF
NA TRBJ2-3 few TRBV9 TGTGCCAGCAGCTGGGACCCCTATGCCACAGATACGCAGTATTTT CASSWDPYATDTQYF
NA TRBJ1-2 NA TRBV6-1 TGTGCCAGCAGTGAGTCTAACTATGGCTACACCTTC CASSESNYGYTF
NA TRBJ1-6 few TRBV19 TGTGCCAGTAGTCAGCAGGGTAATTCACCCCTCCACTTT CASSQQGNSPLHF
NA TRBJ2-2 few TRBV5-8 TGTGCCAGCAGCTTGTACTCCGGGGAGCTGTTTTTT CASSLYSGELFF
TRBD1 TRBJ1-2 NA TRBV12-3/TRBV12-4 TGTGCCAGCAGTTTAGACAGGGGAAGGAGGGGCTACACCTTC CASSLDRGRRGYTF